Included here is one TCR beta chain sequence, with context. What it binds is not known. This record belongs to a study of OX40 agonist ivuxolimab in advanced cancers. Study-level findings and limits: With doses of 0.1-3.0 mg/kg, partial responders showed among the lowest clonal expansion.

The method was immunoSEQ multiplex PCR; TCRdb's version includes in-frame clones alone and lacks a portion of them. The sample includes tens of thousands of clones, about 85% of them seen just once. With 2 bases removed from V and 5 bases from J, the gap between germline ends came to 12 bases. Germline CDR1 and CDR2: SGHTA and FQGNSA. The length of the CDR3 is 15 residues. With autoimmune disease history or systemic immunosuppression, patients were excluded. This TCR came from an adult with an advanced solid tumor such as melanoma, head and neck, liver or kidney cancer. The chain carries TRBV7-2 and TRBJ2-2; maybe TRBD1 (5 bases). This sample comprised CD4+ or CD8+ T cells sorted from blood, obtained in a trial of the OX40 agonist ivuxolimab. CDR3 nucleotide sequence: TGTGCCAGCAGCTTATACACCTCAGGGACCGGGGAGCTGTTTTTT. Translation gives CASSLYTSGTGELFF.